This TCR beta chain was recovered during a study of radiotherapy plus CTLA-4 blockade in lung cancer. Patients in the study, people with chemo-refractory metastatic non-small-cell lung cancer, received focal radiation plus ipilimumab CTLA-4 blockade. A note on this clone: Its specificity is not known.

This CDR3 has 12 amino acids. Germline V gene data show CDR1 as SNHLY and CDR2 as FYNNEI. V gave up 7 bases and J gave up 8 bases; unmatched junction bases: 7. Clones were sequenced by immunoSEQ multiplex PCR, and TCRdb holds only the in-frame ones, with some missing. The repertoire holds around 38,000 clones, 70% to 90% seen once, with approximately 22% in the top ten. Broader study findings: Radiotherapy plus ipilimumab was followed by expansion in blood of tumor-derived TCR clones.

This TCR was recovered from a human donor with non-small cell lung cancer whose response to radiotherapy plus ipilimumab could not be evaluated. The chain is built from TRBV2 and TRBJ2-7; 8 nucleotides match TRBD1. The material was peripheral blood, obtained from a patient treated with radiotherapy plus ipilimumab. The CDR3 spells CASTAGQGKQYF. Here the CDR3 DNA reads TGTGCCAGCACCGCTGGACAGGGCAAGCAGTACTTC.